The 30 T cell receptor beta chains reported below all come from one sample, sequenced in a study of graft-versus-host responses after intestinal transplantation. TCRdb's table, derived via immunoSEQ multiplex PCR, lists solely in-frame clones and lacks some. The sample records under 100,000 clones, more than 80% being singletons. The sequencing here drew on PBMCs, taken about 460 days after intestinal transplant. The receptors shown here come from a human patient who received an intestinal transplant, so some T cells may come from the graft donor.

V and J are TRBV2 and TRBJ2-7, with D perhaps TRBD1 or TRBD2 (5 bases each). The CDR3 spans 13 residues. CDR1 and CDR2 (germline): SNHLY, FYNNEI. The ends were cut back, 7 bases at V and 0 bases at J, with 10 bases in the middle. CDR3 in DNA: TGTGCCAGCATCGGGACCGACTCCTACGAGCAGTACTTC. Encoded protein: CASIGTDSYEQYF.

The rearrangement links TRBV4-1 to TRBJ2-5; no definite D call. The J call may be faulty, since TRBJ2-7 better matches the DNA end. This CDR3 comprises 13 residues. Germline CDR1 reads MGHRA; CDR2 reads YSYEKL. In nucleotides, the CDR3 is TGCGCCAGCAGCCCGCAGGTTACCTACGAGCAGTACTTC. Translating gives CASSPQVTYEQYF.

CDR3 sequence (DNA): TGTGCCACCGAGACAGGGTACAACTATGGCTACACCTTC. Protein sequence: CATETGYNYGYTF. V usage is TRBV7-2 and J usage is TRBJ1-2; the match to TRBD1 covers 7 bases. V lost 10 bases, J lost 2 bases, and 7 bases stayed unmatched. Looked up from germline, CDR1 is SGHTA and CDR2 is FQGNSA. The CDR3 is 13 residues long.

The rearrangement joins TRBV9 to TRBJ2-7, with 8 bases matching TRBD1. V lost 10 bases and J lost 5; bases outside the gene matches: 11. Germline lookup yields CDR1 SGDLS and CDR2 YYNGEE. This CDR3 spans 13 amino acids. CDR3 in amino acids: CAAGKGQGDEQYF. DNA of the CDR3: TGTGCCGCAGGAAAAGGACAGGGAGACGAGCAGTACTTC. The variable domain in full, completed from reference TRBV9 and TRBJ2-7, reads DSGVTQTPKHLITATGQRVTLRCSPRSGDLSVYWYQQSLDQGLQFLIQYYNGEERAKGNILERFSAQQFPDLHSELNLSSLELGDSALYFCAAGKGQGDEQYFGPGTRLTVT.

This chain joins TRBV6-1 and TRBJ2-6; unclear D gene. Trimming removed 9 bases at V and 0 bases at J, with 12 bases between. This CDR3 has 15 amino acids. The V gene's germline CDR1 is MNHNS and CDR2 SASEGT. The CDR3 DNA reads TGTGCCAGTCACACCGCAAGCTCTGGGGCCAACGTCCTGACTTTC. The encoded protein is CASHTASSGANVLTF.

V gene TRBV2 combines with J gene TRBJ1-1; no reliable D call. Trimming removed 3 bases from V and 4 bases from J, with 9 bases in between. Per the germline V gene, CDR1 is SNHLY and CDR2 is FYNNEI. The CDR3 has 13 residues. The CDR3 nucleotides are TGTGCCAGCAGTGACAGGTGGGGCACTGAAGCTTTCTTT. It encodes CASSDRWGTEAFF.

This CDR3 reads CASSPSGPGGYTF. CDR3 DNA: TGTGCCAGCTCGCCGTCGGGACCGGGGGGCTACACCTTC. The chain has TRBV18 and TRBJ1-2, with TRBD1 as a possible D gene (5 bases). V lost 6 bases to trimming and J lost 8 bases, with 16 bases between them. Germline V gene lookup returns CDR1 KGHSH and CDR2 LQKENI. The CDR3 consists of 13 residues. Combining the CDR3 with reference TRBV18 and TRBJ1-2 gives the whole variable domain NAGVMQNPRHLVRRRGQEARLRCSPMKGHSHVYWYRQLPEEGLKFMVYLQKENIIDESGMPKERFSAEFPKEGPSILRIQQVVRGDSAAYFCASSPSGPGGYTFGSGTRLTVV.

This chain uses TRBV7-6 with TRBJ1-4; D unclear. The length of the CDR3 is 15 residues. CDR1 and CDR2 from the germline V gene are SGHVS and FNYEAQ. V dropped 1 base and J dropped 8 bases, with 14 bases sitting between them. The CDR3 DNA follows: TGTGCCAGCAGCTTAGGAGGGCCGCGAGGAGAAAAACTGTTTTTT. Protein product: CASSLGGPRGEKLFF.

V and J are TRBV7-9 and TRBJ2-7; no reliable D call. CDR3 length equals 12 residues. The germline CDR1 and CDR2 sequences are SEHNR and FQNEAQ (reference sequence). V lost 5 bases and J 2 bases, leaving 7 bases between the germline ends. The DNA for the CDR3 is TGTGCCAGCAGCCACCGGCCCTACGAGCAGTACTTC. It translates to CASSHRPYEQYF. Complete variable domain (other parts from reference TRBV7-9 and TRBJ2-7): DTGVSQNPRHKITKRGQNVTFRCDPISEHNRLYWYRQTLGQGPEFLTYFQNEAQLEKSRLLSDRFSAERPKGSFSTLEIQRTEQGDSAMYLCASSHRPYEQYFGPGTRLTVT.

The V call is TRBV2, the J call TRBJ1-1, with TRBD1 matching 7 bases. V trimming: 6 bases; J trimming: 6 bases; junction bases outside the gene matches: 7. Germline CDR1 is SNHLY and CDR2 is FYNNEI. The length of the CDR3 is 13 residues. CDR3 region: CASRDDRVAEAFF. DNA of the CDR3: TGTGCCAGCAGGGACGACAGGGTCGCTGAAGCTTTCTTT.

This chain joins TRBV5-4 and TRBJ2-5; possibly TRBD1 or TRBD2 for D (5 bases each). CDR3 length equals 14 residues. Germline CDR1 reads SGHNT; CDR2 reads YYREEE (reference sequence). V shed 0 bases and J shed 3 bases, with 9 bases lying between them. The CDR3 DNA is TGTGCCAGCAGCTTGGGGGACGAGAAAGAGACCCAGTACTTC. Its protein is CASSLGDEKETQYF. The variable domain in full, completed from reference TRBV5-4 and TRBJ2-5, reads ETGVTQSPTHLIKTRGQQVTLRCSSQSGHNTVSWYQQALGQGPQFIFQYYREEENGRGNFPPRFSGLQFPNYSSELNVNALELDDSALYLCASSLGDEKETQYFGPGTRLLVL.

The chain has TRBV29-1 and TRBJ1-5; a possible D gene is TRBD1 (5 bases). The CDR3 contains 13 residues. Germline CDR1 SQVTM, CDR2 ANQGSEA. Trimming stripped 4 bases from V and 0 bases from J, with 7 bases between. As DNA, the CDR3 is TGCAGCGTTGGGACATCTAGCAATCAGCCCCAGCATTTT. Translation gives CSVGTSSNQPQHF.

The CDR3 coding sequence is TGTGCCAGCAGCGGCGGGACTTTGAACACCGGGGAGCTGTTTTTT. Its translation is CASSGGTLNTGELFF. The gene calls are TRBV5-6 and TRBJ2-2, with D tentatively TRBD2 (6 bases). The CDR3 loop spans 15 amino acids. V dropped 4 bases and J dropped 1 base, with 11 bases sitting between them. The germline V gene encodes CDR1 SGHDT and CDR2 YYEEEE.

As for this clone: The junction shows a germline mismatch at one end, possibly a read error. The chain combines TRBV23-1 with TRBJ2-4; D is perhaps TRBD1 or TRBD2 (5 bases each). TRBV23-1 is treated as an ORF (open reading frame) with a function not yet certain. The CDR3 is made up of 12 amino acids. The CDR3 spells CASSQSGRPRRF. Written as DNA, the CDR3 is TGCGCCAGCAGTCAATCGGGACGGCCTCGCCGCTTC.

The chain recombines TRBV11-2 with TRBJ2-1; D not certain. The V end lost 5 bases, the J end lost 4 bases, and 12 bases lay between the germline ends. Looked up from germline, CDR1 is SGHAT and CDR2 is FQNNGV. This CDR3 spans 14 amino acids. CDR3 in DNA: TGTGCCAGCAGCCCCCTGGGCCCTTACAATGAGCAGTTCTTC. Translation: CASSPLGPYNEQFF.

CDR3 sequence reads: CASSMRRDPSNQPQHF. Written as DNA, the CDR3 is TGTGCCAGTAGTATGAGACGGGACCCTAGCAATCAGCCCCAGCATTTT. The rearrangement uses TRBV19 and TRBJ1-5; a weak D match, TRBD1 (5 bases). This CDR3 contains 16 residues. Looked up from germline, CDR1 is LNHDA and CDR2 is SQIVND (reference sequence). The ends were cut back, 3 bases at V and 0 bases at J, with 12 bases in the middle. Combining the CDR3 with reference TRBV19 and TRBJ1-5 gives the whole variable domain DGGITQSPKYLFRKEGQNVTLSCEQNLNHDAMYWYRQDPGQGLRLIYYSQIVNDFQKGDIAEGYSVSREKKESFPLTVTSAQKNPTAFYLCASSMRRDPSNQPQHFGDGTRLSIL.

The chain is built from TRBV18 and TRBJ1-3; TRBD1 aligns across 7 bases. V trimming: 4 bases; J trimming: 0 bases; junction bases outside the gene matches: 3. The CDR3 runs 15 residues. From germline, CDR1 is KGHSH and CDR2 LQKENI. Here the CDR3 reads CASSHRQGSGNTIYF. The CDR3 coding sequence is TGTGCCAGCTCACACCGACAGGGCTCTGGAAACACCATATATTTT.

This rearrangement joins TRBV19 to TRBJ1-5; D is perhaps TRBD1 (5 bases). Per germline, CDR1 LNHDA and CDR2 SQIVND (reference sequence). CDR3 length equals 13 residues. V was clipped by 5 bases and J by 5 bases, with 10 bases between them. The DNA for the CDR3 is TGTGCCAGTAGTGGGGCAGTCTATCAGCCCCAGCATTTT. This gives the protein CASSGAVYQPQHF.

The chain couples TRBV4-2 to TRBJ2-7; 7 nucleotides agree with TRBD2. V gave up 0 bases and J gave up 2 bases; unmatched junction bases: 10. Germline V gene sequence: CDR1 LGHNA, CDR2 YNFKEQ. The CDR3 is 17 residues long. The CDR3 DNA reads as TGTGCCAGCAGCCAAGAGAGGCTAGCGGTGGCTCCCTACGAGCAGTACTTC. Translated: CASSQERLAVAPYEQYF.

The rearrangement uses TRBV10-1 and TRBJ1-1; D remains ambiguous. The CDR3 sequence is 13 residues long. The germline CDR1 and CDR2 sequences are WNHNN and SYGVQD (reference sequence). Trimming shortened V by 8 bases and J by 3 bases, and 13 bases separated the two germline ends. CDR3 protein: CASSRAGDTEAFF. The CDR3 nucleotides read TGCGCCAGCTCCCGGGCTGGGGACACTGAAGCTTTCTTT.

This chain links TRBV6-6 with TRBJ1-5; 9 positions agree with TRBD1. The V segment lost 7 bases and the J segment 7 bases; nucleotides outside the gene matches: 8. This CDR3 has 14 amino acids. Germline CDR1 reads MNHNY; CDR2 reads SVGAGI (reference sequence). CDR3 region: CASTPDRGRQPQHF. The CDR3 DNA reads as TGTGCCAGCACCCCGGACAGGGGAAGGCAGCCCCAGCATTTT.

V gene TRBV25-1 combines with J gene TRBJ1-2; perhaps TRBD1 as D (6 bases). The CDR3 is 13 amino acids. Trimming cost V 6 bases and J 7 bases, with 15 bases left between them. Germline V gene sequence: CDR1 MGHDK, CDR2 SYGVNS. The CDR3 DNA sequence: TGTGCCAGCAGCGACAGGCGCCTTGGTGGCTACACCTTC. Its translation is CASSDRRLGGYTF.

This chain connects TRBV12-5 to TRBJ1-5; TRBD1 might be the D (5 bases). The CDR3 runs to 13 residues. Per the germline V gene, CDR1 is LGHNT and CDR2 is FRNRAP. Trimming stripped 7 bases from V and 4 bases from J, with 11 bases between. The chain's CDR3 is CASVREGNQPQHF. DNA for the CDR3: TGTGCTAGTGTAAGGGAGGGGAATCAGCCCCAGCATTTT.

This chain uses TRBV6-5 with TRBJ1-5, with 7 bases matching TRBD1. The CDR3 spans 14 residues. V shed 6 bases and J 3 bases; nucleotides not matched to a gene: 5. CDR1 MNHEY and CDR2 SVGAGI come from the germline V gene. The CDR3 is CASRDRPSNQPQHF. The CDR3 DNA reads TGTGCCAGCAGGGACAGGCCGTCCAATCAGCCCCAGCATTTT.

This clone was recorded only once. The rearrangement links TRBV5-1 to TRBJ1-4; D not resolved. Germline CDR1 SGHRS, CDR2 YFSETQ. The length of the CDR3 is 13 residues. Trimming cost V 0 bases and J 8 bases, with 8 bases left between them. The CDR3 DNA is TGCGCCAGCAGCTTGGACGGGCAGGAAAAACTGTTTTTT. Its translation: CASSLDGQEKLFF.

This chain links TRBV9 with TRBJ2-1, with D maybe TRBD2 (7 bases). V was cut by 7 bases and J by 12 bases, with 23 bases left in between. CDR1 SGDLS and CDR2 YYNGEE come from the germline V gene. There are 14 residues in the CDR3. Here the CDR3 reads CASGPGRGHQGQFF. The CDR3 DNA reads as TGTGCCAGCGGCCCGGGGCGGGGGCACCAGGGGCAGTTCTTC.

The chain recombines TRBV6-5 with TRBJ2-5; the match to TRBD1 covers 12 bases. Germline lookup yields CDR1 MNHEY and CDR2 SVGAGI. There are 16 residues in the CDR3. Trimming cost V 4 bases and J 5 bases; bases outside gene matches: 8. The CDR3 region has the DNA TGTGCCAGCAGTTCCCGAGGGACAGGGGGCTGGGAGACCCAGTACTTC. Protein product: CASSSRGTGGWETQYF.

The chain combines TRBV10-3 with TRBJ1-4; D is ambiguous. There are 16 residues in the CDR3. V lost 0 bases and J 4 bases, leaving 12 bases between the germline ends. Germline V gene data show CDR1 as ENHRY and CDR2 as SYGVKD. The CDR3 nucleotides read TGTGCCATCAGTGAGTCCGCAGGCTCAATTAATGAAAAACTGTTTTTT. Its translation: CAISESAGSINEKLFF.

This chain connects TRBV6-1 to TRBJ2-7; D call uncertain. This CDR3 comprises 15 residues. In germline, CDR1 is MNHNS, CDR2 SASEGT. V dropped 1 base and J dropped 2 bases, with 12 bases sitting between them. CDR3 loop: CASSEEQAGAYEQYF. The CDR3 DNA reads as TGTGCCAGCAGTGAAGAGCAGGCTGGGGCCTACGAGCAGTACTTC.

V usage is TRBV11-2 and J usage is TRBJ1-1; 10 nucleotides align to TRBD1. Looked up from germline, CDR1 is SGHAT and CDR2 is FQNNGV. Germline trimming cut 4 bases from V and 1 base from J; bases unmatched to any gene: 0. The CDR3 length is 14 residues. CDR3 loop: CASSWTGGNTEAFF. CDR3 in DNA: TGTGCCAGCAGCTGGACAGGGGGGAACACTGAAGCTTTCTTT. The variable domain in full, completed from reference TRBV11-2 and TRBJ1-1, reads EAGVAQSPRYKIIEKRQSVAFWCNPISGHATLYWYQQILGQGPKLLIQFQNNGVVDDSQLPKDRFSAERLKGVDSTLKIQPAKLEDSAVYLCASSWTGGNTEAFFGQGTRLTVV.